This entry features one TCR beta chain sequence. Its antigen remains unidentified. The entry originates in a study of human T cells and chemical hapten exposure. Study results and caveats: High-frequency TCRs, those above 1 in 1000, stayed the same after DPC sensitization. Alopecia in the donors means their immune response may deviate from healthy people's.

Described time point: patch test 1, 2 weeks after DPC sensitization. Treatment defined: therapeutic diphenylcyclopropenone sensitization with weekly scalp DPC. Patch tests were applied only after blood draws. Per the authors' pipeline: Sample TCR counts, which ranged from roughly 23,224 to 750,000, had a median of 95,638. Using its own MiXCR run on the RACE reads, TCRdb lists one record per CDR3 protein. These V and J calls originate from TCRdb's pipeline instead of the authors' own analysis. The sample includes about 82,000 distinct CDR3 sequences, approximately 12% of them seen just once. Sequenced material: whole blood, taken in connection with sensitization to the hapten diphenylcyclopropenone (DPC). This TCR was recovered from a woman between 50 and 59 years old with alopecia areata. Some clones in this sample may be carry-over from other donors' samples.

Here the CDR3 reads CASSLTESSYNEQFF. In DNA, the CDR3 is TGTGCCAGCAGCTTGACAGAAAGCTCCTACAATGAGCAGTTCTTC. The gene calls are TRBV2 and TRBJ2-1; tentatively, D is TRBD1 (5 bases). The V end lost 6 bases, the J end lost 0 bases, and 12 bases lay between the germline ends. The length of the CDR3 is 15 residues. Germline CDR1 SNHLY, CDR2 FYNNEI.